This T cell receptor beta chain was sequenced during a study of blood T cell repertoires in COVID-19. About the research overall: The United States, Italy and Spain provided the acute and convalescent COVID-19 samples.

Germline V lookup: CDR1 SNHLY, CDR2 FYNNEI. CDR3 length equals 15 residues. V lost 5 bases to trimming and J lost 0 bases, with 13 bases between them. Sequenced by immunoSEQ multiplex PCR; TCRdb stores in-frame clones only, minus some. Of about 110,000 clones listed, about two thirds are singletons. This clone has only a few counts. Sequencing was done on a sample of peripheral blood. The genes are TRBV2 and TRBJ1-1; D uncertain. This receptor was obtained from a woman in her thirties or forties with acute or convalescent COVID-19. The chain's CDR3 is CASSYWAGMNTEAFF. The CDR3 region has the DNA TGTGCCAGCAGTTATTGGGCGGGAATGAACACTGAAGCTTTCTTT. Complete variable domain (other parts from reference TRBV2 and TRBJ1-1): EPEVTQTPSHQVTQMGQEVILRCVPISNHLYFYWYRQILGQKVEFLVSFYNNEISEKSEIFDDQFSVERPDGSNFTLKIRSTKLEDSAMYFCASSYWAGMNTEAFFGQGTRLTVV.